This T cell receptor beta chain was sequenced for a study of blood T cell repertoires in COVID-19. Across the whole study: The United States, Italy and Spain were the sources of the acute and convalescent COVID-19 samples. Sources were T cells, B-cell-depleted T cells, or PBMCs; the material itself was cDNA or gDNA.

How the authors handled the data: Reference gene primer amplification in the assay estimated nucleated cell counts. Repertoires were generated with immunoSEQ multiplex PCR, while TCRdb's copy carries only in-frame clones and drops some. For V, J and clone size, that table is used; D and trimming come from the DNA. The table includes 300,000 to 400,000 clones, roughly 86% detected once. Patients from Seattle were sampled longitudinally, starting during active infection. The CDR3 is 15 amino acids. Losses at the gene ends were 5 bases for V and 2 bases for J; bases not matched to a gene: 8. Germline loops: CDR1 SGHNT, CDR2 YYREEE (reference sequence).

Sequences were obtained from peripheral blood. The chain is built from TRBV5-4 and TRBJ2-5; TRBD2 agrees at 8 bases. This clonotype was obtained from a man aged 30 to 45 with COVID-19, enrolled during active disease. As DNA, the CDR3 is TGTGCCAGCAGGGTAGCGGGGACGTATCAAGAGACCCAGTACTTC. Translation gives CASRVAGTYQETQYF.